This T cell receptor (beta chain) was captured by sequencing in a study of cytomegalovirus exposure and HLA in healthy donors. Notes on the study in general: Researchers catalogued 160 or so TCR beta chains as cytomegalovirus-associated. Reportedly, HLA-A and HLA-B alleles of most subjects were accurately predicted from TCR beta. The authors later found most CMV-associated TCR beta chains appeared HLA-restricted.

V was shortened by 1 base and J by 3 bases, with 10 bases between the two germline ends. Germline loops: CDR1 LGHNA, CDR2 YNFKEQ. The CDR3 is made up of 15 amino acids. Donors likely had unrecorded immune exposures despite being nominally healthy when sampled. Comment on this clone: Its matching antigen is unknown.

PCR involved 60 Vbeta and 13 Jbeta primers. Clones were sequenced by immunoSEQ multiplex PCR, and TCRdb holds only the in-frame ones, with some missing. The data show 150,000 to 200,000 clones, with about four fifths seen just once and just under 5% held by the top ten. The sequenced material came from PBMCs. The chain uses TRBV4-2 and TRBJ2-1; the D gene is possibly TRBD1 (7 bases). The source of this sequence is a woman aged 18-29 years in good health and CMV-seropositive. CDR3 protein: CASSQGQGGYNEQFF. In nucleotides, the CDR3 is TGTGCCAGCAGCCAAGGTCAGGGGGGCTACAATGAGCAGTTCTTC.